These T cell receptor beta chains were read from a single sample in a study of T cell responses to AZD1222 COVID-19 vaccine. The table came from immunoSEQ multiplex PCR; TCRdb's copy has only in-frame clones and leaves some out. The repertoire includes 150,000 to 200,000 clones, around 94% of them detected once, and 1.6% sits in the top ten. The material sequenced was peripheral blood, taken 28 days after the second AZD1222 dose. These receptors all come from an adult who received the AZD1222 COVID-19 vaccine. The CDR3 runs from the conserved cysteine through the conserved F or W. A D gene is named only where the DNA matches it firmly. Clone size appears in some rows only: once, few, many, or a class for an expanded clone.

TRBD1	TRBV7-2	TRBJ1-2	once	14	TGTGCCAGCAGACGCGAGGGGGCGCGGGATGGCTACACCTTC	CASRREGARDGYTF
-	TRBV30	TRBJ2-5	-	13	TGTGCCTGGAGCGGGATGACGGGGGAGACCCAGTACTTC	CAWSGMTGETQYF
-	TRBV9	TRBJ1-5	-	14	TGTGCCAGCAGCGGGACAGCGGGCAATCAGCCCCAGCATTTT	CASSGTAGNQPQHF
-	TRBV27	TRBJ1-1	-	19	TGTGCCAGCAATCCAAGGGTAGGCAGGGGTAAATTTAGAGTGACTGAAGCTTTCTTT	CASNPRVGRGKFRVTEAFF
-	TRBV12-5	TRBJ1-4	-	13	TGTGCTACACAGGCTTCAACTAATGAAAAACTGTTTTTT	CATQASTNEKLFF
-	TRBV11-3	TRBJ1-4	-	13	TGTGCCAGCAAAGGGGCAACTAATGAAAAACTGTTTTTT	CASKGATNEKLFF
-	TRBV19	TRBJ2-1	once	14	TGTGCCAGTAGTATAATCGGGATTAAGGATGAGCAGTTCTTC	CASSIIGIKDEQFF
TRBD2	TRBV3-1/TRBV3-2	TRBJ2-5	-	16	TGTGCCAGCAGCAGCCTCGGACTAGCGGGAACAGAGACCCAGTACTTC	CASSSLGLAGTETQYF
-	TRBV5-1	TRBJ1-2	-	11	TGCGCCAGCAGGGATGCCGGGCACTACACCTTC	CASRDAGHYTF
-	TRBV9	TRBJ2-1	-	15	TGTGCCAGCAGCCCAAGGGAGGCCCCCTACAATGAGCAGTTCTTC	CASSPREAPYNEQFF
-	TRBV28	TRBJ1-1	-	11	TGTGCCTCCCTCGCTTTAACTGAAGCTTTCTTT	CASLALTEAFF
-	TRBV7-3	TRBJ1-6	few	12	TGTGCCAGCAGCTTAAATGGTCCACCCCTCCACTTT	CASSLNGPPLHF
TRBD2	TRBV5-4	TRBJ2-7	-	14	TGTGCCAGCAGCTCTAGCGGGAGGAGCAACGAGCAGTACTTC	CASSSSGRSNEQYF
-	TRBV2	TRBJ1-2	-	12	TGTGCCAGCAGGTGGGAAGCCTATGGCTACACCTTC	CASRWEAYGYTF
TRBD1	TRBV7-2	TRBJ1-2	-	14	TGTGCCAGCAGCCCACCCGGGACAGGCTATGGCTACACCTTC	CASSPPGTGYGYTF
-	TRBV27	TRBJ2-2	-	15	TGTGCCAGCAGTTGGTACAGGACGAACACCGGGGAGCTGTTTTTT	CASSWYRTNTGELFF
TRBD1	TRBV7-2	TRBJ1-5	-	17	TGTGCCAGCAGTCTCCGGGACAGGGTTTATAGCAATCAGCCCCAGCATTTT	CASSLRDRVYSNQPQHF
-	TRBV18	TRBJ1-5	once	16	TGTGCCAGCTCACCAGGGTATGAATATAGCAATCAGCCCCAGCATTTT	CASSPGYEYSNQPQHF
-	TRBV27	TRBJ1-4	-	18	TGTGCCAGCAGTTGGACTGTTACGAGGCGAGAAACTAATGAAAAACTGTTTTTT	CASSWTVTRRETNEKLFF
-	TRBV3-1/TRBV3-2	TRBJ1-1	-	13	TGTGCCAGCAGCCAGTGGAAGAACACTGAAGCTTTCTTT	CASSQWKNTEAFF
-	TRBV30	TRBJ1-1	-	13	TGTGCCTGGAGAGGACAGTTGAACACTGAAGCTTTCTTT	CAWRGQLNTEAFF
-	TRBV11-3	TRBJ2-7	-	17	TGTGCCAGCAGCCGCCCAACCGGGGGAAAACTATCCTACGAGCAGTACTTC	CASSRPTGGKLSYEQYF